Listed here is a single T cell receptor (beta chain). These data come from a study of blood T cell repertoires in COVID-19. Study information: Sample material is recorded as cDNA or gDNA derived from T cells, B-cell-depleted T cells, or PBMCs.

Authors' processing steps: Researchers report that nucleated cell counts were estimated from reference gene primer amplification. Libraries were prepared by immunoSEQ multiplex PCR; TCRdb keeps only in-frame clonotypes and omits some of them. V and J calls and clone size are given by that table; D and trimming were obtained from the DNA. This sample has around 170,000 clones, with about 85% found just once. This CDR3 contains 15 residues. Trimming removed 3 bases at V and 2 bases at J, with 10 bases between. Germline CDR1 MNHEY, CDR2 SMNVEV (reference sequence). The clonotype originates from a man in his sixties with acute or convalescent COVID-19. What was sequenced was peripheral blood. The rearrangement uses TRBV27 and TRBJ2-2; D is possibly TRBD1 (6 bases). Here the CDR3 reads CASSLRGTNTGELFF. CDR3 coding DNA: TGTGCCAGCAGTTTGAGGGGGACAAACACCGGGGAGCTGTTTTTT.